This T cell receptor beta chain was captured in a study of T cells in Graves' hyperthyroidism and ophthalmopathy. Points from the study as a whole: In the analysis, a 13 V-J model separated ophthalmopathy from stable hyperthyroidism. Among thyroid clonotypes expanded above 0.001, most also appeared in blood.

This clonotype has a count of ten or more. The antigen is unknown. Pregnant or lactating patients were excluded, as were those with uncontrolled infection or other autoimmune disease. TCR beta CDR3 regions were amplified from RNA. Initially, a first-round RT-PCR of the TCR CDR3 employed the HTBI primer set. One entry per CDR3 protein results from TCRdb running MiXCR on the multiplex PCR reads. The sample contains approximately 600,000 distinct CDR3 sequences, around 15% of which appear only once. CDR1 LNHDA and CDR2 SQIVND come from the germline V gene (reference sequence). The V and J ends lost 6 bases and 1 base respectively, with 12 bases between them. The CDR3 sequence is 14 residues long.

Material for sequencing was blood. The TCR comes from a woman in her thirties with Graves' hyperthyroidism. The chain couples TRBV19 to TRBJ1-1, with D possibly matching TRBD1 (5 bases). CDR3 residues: CASSPQGWNTEAFF. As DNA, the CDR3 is TGTGCCAGTAGCCCCCAGGGCTGGAACACTGAAGCTTTCTTT.